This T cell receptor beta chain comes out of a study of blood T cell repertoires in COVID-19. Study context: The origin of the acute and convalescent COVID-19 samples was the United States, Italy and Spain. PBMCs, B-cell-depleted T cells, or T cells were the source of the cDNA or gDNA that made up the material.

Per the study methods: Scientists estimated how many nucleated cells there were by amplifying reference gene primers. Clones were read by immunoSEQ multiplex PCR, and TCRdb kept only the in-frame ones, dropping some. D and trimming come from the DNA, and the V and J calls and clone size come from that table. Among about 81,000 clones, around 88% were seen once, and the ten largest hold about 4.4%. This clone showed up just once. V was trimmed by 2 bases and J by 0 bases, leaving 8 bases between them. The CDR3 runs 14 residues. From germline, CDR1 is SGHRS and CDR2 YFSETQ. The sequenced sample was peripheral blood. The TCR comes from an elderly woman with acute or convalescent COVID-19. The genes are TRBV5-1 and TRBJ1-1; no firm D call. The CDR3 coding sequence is TGCGCCAGCAGCTTTGAGGGTTTGAACACTGAAGCTTTCTTT. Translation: CASSFEGLNTEAFF.